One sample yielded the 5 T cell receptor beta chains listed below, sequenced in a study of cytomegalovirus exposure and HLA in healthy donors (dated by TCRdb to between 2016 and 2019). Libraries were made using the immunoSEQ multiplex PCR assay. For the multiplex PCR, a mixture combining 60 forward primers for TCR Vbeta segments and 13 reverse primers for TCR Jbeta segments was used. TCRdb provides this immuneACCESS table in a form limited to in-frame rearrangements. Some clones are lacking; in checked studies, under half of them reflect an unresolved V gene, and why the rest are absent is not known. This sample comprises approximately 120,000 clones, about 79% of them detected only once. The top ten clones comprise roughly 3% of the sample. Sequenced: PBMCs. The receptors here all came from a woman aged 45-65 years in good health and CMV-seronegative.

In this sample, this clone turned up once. CDR3 coding DNA: TGTGCCAGCAGCTTCGGACAAGCAACTAATGAAAAACTGTTTTTT. Encoded protein: CASSFGQATNEKLFF. The chain recombines TRBV7-9 with TRBJ1-4; perhaps TRBD1 as D (5 bases). Germline V gene lookup returns CDR1 SEHNR and CDR2 FQNEAQ (reference sequence). V lost 3 bases to trimming and J lost 0 bases, with 8 bases between them. The CDR3 is 15 residues long.

DNA of the CDR3: TGTGCCAGCAGCTTAGCTGCGGGTATCGGGGAGCTGTTTTTT. It translates to CASSLAAGIGELFF. The gene calls are TRBV7-9 and TRBJ2-2; the D gene is possibly TRBD2 (5 bases). V gave up 0 bases and J gave up 7 bases, with 9 bases separating them. The germline gives CDR1 SEHNR, CDR2 FQNEAQ (reference sequence). CDR3 length equals 14 residues. The entire variable domain, with the rest obtained from reference TRBV7-9 and TRBJ2-2, is as follows: DTGVSQNPRHKITKRGQNVTFRCDPISEHNRLYWYRQTLGQGPEFLTYFQNEAQLEKSRLLSDRFSAERPKGSFSTLEIQRTEQGDSAMYLCASSLAAGIGELFFGEGSRLTVL.

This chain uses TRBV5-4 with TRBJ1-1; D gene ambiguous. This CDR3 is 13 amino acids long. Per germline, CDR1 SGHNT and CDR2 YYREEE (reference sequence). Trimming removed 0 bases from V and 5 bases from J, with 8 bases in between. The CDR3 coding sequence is TGTGCCAGCAGCTTGGTAGCGGTTACTGAAGCTTTCTTT. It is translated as CASSLVAVTEAFF.

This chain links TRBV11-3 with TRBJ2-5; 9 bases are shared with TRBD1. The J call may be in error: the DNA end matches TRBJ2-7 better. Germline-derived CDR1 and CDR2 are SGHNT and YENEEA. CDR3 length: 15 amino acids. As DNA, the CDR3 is TGTGCCAGCAGTCCCCCGGGACAGGGATCTTACGAGCAGTACTTC. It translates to CASSPPGQGSYEQYF.

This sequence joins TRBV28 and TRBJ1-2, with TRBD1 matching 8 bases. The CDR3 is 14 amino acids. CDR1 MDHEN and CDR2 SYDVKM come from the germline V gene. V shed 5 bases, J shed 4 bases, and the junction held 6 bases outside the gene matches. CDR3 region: CASSPQGAGYGYTF. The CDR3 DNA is TGTGCCAGCAGTCCCCAGGGGGCGGGCTATGGCTACACCTTC.